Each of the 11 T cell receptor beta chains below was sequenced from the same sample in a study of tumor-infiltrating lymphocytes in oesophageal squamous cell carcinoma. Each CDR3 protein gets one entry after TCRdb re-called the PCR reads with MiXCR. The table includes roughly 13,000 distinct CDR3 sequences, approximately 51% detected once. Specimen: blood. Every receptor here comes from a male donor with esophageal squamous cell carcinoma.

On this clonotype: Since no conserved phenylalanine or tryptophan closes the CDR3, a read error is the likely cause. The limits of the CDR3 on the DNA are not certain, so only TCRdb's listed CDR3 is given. The chain's CDR3 is CASSDNRGLSGYTFGS. This chain connects TRBV6-1 to TRBJ2-5; TRBD1 is the table's D call, not checked against the DNA. The germline V gene has CDR1 MNHNS and CDR2 SASEGT. The CDR3 region is 16 residues in length, termini included.

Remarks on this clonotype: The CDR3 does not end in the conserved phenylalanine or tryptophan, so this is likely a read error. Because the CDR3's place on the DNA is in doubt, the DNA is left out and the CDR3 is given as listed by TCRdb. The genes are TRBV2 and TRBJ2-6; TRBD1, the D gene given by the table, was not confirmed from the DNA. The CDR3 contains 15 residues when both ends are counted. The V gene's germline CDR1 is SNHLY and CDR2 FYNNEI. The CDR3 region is CASSSDRTYEQYFGN.

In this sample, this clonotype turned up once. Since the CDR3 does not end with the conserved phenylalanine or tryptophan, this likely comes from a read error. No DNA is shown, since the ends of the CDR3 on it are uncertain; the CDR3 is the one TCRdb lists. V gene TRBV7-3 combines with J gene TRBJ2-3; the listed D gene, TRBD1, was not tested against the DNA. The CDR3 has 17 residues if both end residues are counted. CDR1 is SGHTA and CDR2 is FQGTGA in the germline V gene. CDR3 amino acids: CASSLDRGLSYEQYFGA.

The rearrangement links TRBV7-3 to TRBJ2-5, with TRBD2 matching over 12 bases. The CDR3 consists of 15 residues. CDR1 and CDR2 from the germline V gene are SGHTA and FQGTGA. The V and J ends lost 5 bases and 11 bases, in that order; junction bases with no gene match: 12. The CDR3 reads CASSETSGGFNEQYF. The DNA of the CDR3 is TGTGCCAGCAGCGAGACTAGCGGGGGTTTCAATGAGCAGTACTTC.

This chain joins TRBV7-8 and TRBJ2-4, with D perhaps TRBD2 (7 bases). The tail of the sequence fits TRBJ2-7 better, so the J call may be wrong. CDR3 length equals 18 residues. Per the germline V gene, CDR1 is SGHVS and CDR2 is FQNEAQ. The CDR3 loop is CASSLVVGGLGGAYEQYF. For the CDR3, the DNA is TGTGCCAGCAGCTTAGTAGTAGGGGGGTTGGGGGGGGCCTACGAGCAGTACTTC.

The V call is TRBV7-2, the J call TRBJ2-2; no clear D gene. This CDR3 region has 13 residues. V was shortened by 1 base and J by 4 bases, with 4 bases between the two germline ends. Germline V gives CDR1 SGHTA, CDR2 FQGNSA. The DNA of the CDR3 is TGTGCCAGCAGCTTAGGTATCACCGGGGAGCTGTTTTTT. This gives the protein CASSLGITGELFF.

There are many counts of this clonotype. The CDR3 DNA sequence: TGCGCCAGCAGCTTGCGGAGTCGCACAGATACGCAGTATTTT. Residues: CASSLRSRTDTQYF. The V gene is TRBV5-1, the J gene TRBJ2-3; D is undetermined. Germline CDR1 and CDR2: SGHRS and YFSETQ. The V and J ends lost 1 base and 1 base respectively, with 7 bases between them. This CDR3 region has 14 residues.

The CDR3 sequence: CASSSGGLIGRETQYF. The CDR3 coding sequence is TGTGCCAGCAGCTCCGGGGGTTTGATTGGGAGAGAGACCCAGTACTTC. V usage is TRBV7-2 and J usage is TRBJ2-6, with D possibly being TRBD2 (6 bases). The DNA end lines up better with TRBJ2-5; the J call may be wrong. This CDR3 has 16 amino acids. Germline V gene lookup returns CDR1 SGHTA and CDR2 FQGNSA.

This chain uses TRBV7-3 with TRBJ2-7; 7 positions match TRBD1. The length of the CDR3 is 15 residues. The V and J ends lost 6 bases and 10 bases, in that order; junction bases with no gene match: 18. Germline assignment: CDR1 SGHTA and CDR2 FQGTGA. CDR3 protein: CASRPATGADGSQYF. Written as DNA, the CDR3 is TGTGCCAGCAGACCTGCTACAGGGGCGGATGGGTCCCAGTACTTC.

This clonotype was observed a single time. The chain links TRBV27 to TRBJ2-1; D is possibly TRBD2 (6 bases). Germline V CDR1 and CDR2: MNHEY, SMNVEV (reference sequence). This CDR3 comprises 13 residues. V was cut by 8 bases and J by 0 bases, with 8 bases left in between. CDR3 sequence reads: CASGGSSYNEQFF. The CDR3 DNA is TGTGCCAGCGGAGGGAGCTCCTACAATGAGCAGTTCTTC.

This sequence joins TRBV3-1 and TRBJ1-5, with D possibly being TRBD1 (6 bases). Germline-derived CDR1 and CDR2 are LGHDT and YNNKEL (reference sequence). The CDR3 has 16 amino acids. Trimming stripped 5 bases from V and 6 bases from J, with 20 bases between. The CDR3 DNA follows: TGTGCCAGCAGCGACTCGGCACAGGGTTCGCGTCAGCCCCAGCATTTT. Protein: CASSDSAQGSRQPQHF.